Below, one T cell receptor beta chain is given with its context. This entry is derived from a study of T cell clonotyping in hematopoietic cell transplantation. Sequencing used immunoSEQ multiplex PCR; TCRdb keeps in-frame clones, though not all of them. The profile shows 27,000 or so clones, roughly three quarters of them singletons. This CDR3 is 14 amino acids long. Germline CDR1 LNHDA, CDR2 SQIVND (reference sequence). The ends were cut back, 5 bases at V and 7 bases at J, with 14 bases in the middle. Time point specified: recipient sample about 28 days before transplant, after cytoreduction. Recipients were bled about 28 days pretransplant and at posttransplant days 30, 100, 180.

This specimen was peripheral blood mononuclear cells, taken before stem cell transplant. The chain combines TRBV19 with TRBJ1-4; D unclear. The receptor comes from a man aged 45-65 years with myelodysplastic syndrome. Some clones in this sample may be carry-over from other donors' samples. The CDR3 DNA reads as TGTGCCAGTAGTGATTCTCAAGGGATTGAAAAACTGTTTTTT. Translating gives CASSDSQGIEKLFF.